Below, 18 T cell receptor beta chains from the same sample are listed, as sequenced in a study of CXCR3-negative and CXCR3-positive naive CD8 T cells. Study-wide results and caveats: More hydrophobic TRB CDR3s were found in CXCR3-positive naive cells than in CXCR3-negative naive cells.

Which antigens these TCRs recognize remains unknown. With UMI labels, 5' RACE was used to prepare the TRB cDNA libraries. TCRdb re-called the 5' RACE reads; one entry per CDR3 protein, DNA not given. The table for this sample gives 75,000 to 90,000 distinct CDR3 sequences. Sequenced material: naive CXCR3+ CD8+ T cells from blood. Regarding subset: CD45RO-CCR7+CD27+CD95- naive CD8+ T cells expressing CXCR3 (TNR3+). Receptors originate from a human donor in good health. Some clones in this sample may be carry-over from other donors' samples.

The CDR3 is CAISEIGDGYTF. The rearrangement uses TRBV10-3 and TRBJ1-2; as DNA is missing, the TRBD1 call by TCRdb cannot be tested. CDR3 length: 12 amino acids. From germline, CDR1 is ENHRY and CDR2 SYGVKD.

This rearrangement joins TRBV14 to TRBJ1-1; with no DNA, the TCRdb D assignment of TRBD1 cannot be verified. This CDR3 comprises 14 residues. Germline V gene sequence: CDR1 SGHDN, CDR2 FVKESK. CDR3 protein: CASSQGGWGTEAFF.

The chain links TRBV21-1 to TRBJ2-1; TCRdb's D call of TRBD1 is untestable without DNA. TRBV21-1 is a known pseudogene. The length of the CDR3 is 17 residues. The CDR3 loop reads CASSKTDGQGGYNEQFF.

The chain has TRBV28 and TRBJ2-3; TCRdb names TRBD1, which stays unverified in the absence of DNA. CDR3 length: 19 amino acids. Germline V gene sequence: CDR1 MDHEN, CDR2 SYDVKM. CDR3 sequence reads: CASSATAPPGQEITDTQYF.

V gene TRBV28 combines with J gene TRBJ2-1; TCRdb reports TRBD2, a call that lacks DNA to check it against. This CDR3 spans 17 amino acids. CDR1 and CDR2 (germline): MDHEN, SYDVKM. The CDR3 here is CASSLPAEESSYNEQFF.

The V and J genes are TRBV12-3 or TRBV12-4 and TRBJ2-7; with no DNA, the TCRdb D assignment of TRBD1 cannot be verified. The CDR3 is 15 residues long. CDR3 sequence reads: CASSSPGQGRETQYF.

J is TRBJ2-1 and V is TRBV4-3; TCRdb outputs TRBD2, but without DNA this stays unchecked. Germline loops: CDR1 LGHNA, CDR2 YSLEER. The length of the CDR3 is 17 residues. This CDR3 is CASSQFSGTSGVNEQFF.

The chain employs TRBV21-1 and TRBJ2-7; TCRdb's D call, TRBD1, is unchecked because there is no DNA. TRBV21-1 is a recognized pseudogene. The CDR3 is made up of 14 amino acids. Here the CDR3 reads CASSPPGRSYEQYF.

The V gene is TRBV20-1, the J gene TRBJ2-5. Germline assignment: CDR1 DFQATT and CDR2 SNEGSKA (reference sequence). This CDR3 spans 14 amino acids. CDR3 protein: CSARDLAVVETQYF.

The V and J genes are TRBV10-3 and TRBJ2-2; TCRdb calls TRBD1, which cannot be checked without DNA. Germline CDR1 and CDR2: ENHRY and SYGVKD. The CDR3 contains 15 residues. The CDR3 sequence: CAISSGQGNTGELFF.

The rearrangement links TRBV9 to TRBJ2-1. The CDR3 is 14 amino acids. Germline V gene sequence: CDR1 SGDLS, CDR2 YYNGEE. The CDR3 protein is CASSPDWTYDEQFF.

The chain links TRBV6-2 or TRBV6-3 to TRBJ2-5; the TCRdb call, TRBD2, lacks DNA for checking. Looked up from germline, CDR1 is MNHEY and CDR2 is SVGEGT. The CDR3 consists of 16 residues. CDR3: CASSYSTLVREETQYF.

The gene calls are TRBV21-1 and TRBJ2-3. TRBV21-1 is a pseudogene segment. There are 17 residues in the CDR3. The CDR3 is CASSKPRTGAPPDTQYF.

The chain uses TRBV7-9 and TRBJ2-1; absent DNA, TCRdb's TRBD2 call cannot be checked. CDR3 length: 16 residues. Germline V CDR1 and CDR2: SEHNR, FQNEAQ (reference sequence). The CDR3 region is CASSLVGSLPGNEQFF. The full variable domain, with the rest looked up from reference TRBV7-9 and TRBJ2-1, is DTGVSQNPRHKITKRGQNVTFRCDPISEHNRLYWYRQTLGQGPEFLTYFQNEAQLEKSRLLSDRFSAERPKGSFSTLEIQRTEQGDSAMYLCASSLVGSLPGNEQFFGPGTRLTVL.

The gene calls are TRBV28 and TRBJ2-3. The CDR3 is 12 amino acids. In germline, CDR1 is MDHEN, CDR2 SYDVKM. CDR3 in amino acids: CASSLVADTQYF.

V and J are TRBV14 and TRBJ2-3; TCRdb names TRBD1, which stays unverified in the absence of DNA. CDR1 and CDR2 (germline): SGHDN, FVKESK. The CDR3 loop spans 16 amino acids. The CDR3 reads CASSQDTGFDGDTQYF. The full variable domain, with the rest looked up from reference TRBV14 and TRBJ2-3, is EAGVTQFPSHSVIEKGQTVTLRCDPISGHDNLYWYRRVMGKEIKFLLHFVKESKQDESGMPNNRFLAERTGGTYSTLKVQPAELEDSGVYFCASSQDTGFDGDTQYFGPGTRLTVL.

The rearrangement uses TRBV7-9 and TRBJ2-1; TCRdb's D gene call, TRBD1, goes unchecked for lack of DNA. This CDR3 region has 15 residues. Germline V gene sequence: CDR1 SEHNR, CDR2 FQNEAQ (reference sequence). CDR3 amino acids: CASSSRQATYNEQFF. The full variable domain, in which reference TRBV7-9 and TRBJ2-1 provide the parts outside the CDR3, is DTGVSQNPRHKITKRGQNVTFRCDPISEHNRLYWYRQTLGQGPEFLTYFQNEAQLEKSRLLSDRFSAERPKGSFSTLEIQRTEQGDSAMYLCASSSRQATYNEQFFGPGTRLTVL.

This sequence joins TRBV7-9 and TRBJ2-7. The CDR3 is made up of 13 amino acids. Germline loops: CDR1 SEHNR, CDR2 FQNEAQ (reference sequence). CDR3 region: CASSLELNHEQYF.